Following are 9 T cell receptor beta chains from one sample sequenced in a study of T cell responses to AZD1222 COVID-19 vaccine. The protocol was immunoSEQ multiplex PCR, while the TCRdb copy is restricted to in-frame clones and leaves out a portion. The sample shows 50,000 to 55,000 clones, about four fifths of them seen only once. Sequencing used peripheral blood, obtained on day 0 of AZD1222 vaccination. The receptors originated from an adult in good health.

This chain links TRBV7-2 with TRBJ1-1; 12 bases agree with TRBD1. The trim removed 5 bases at V and 11 bases at J, leaving 9 bases unmatched. The V gene's germline CDR1 is SGHTA and CDR2 FQGNSA. The CDR3 has 14 amino acids. The DNA for the CDR3 is TGTGCCAGCAGCCACTCGGGACAGGGGGCTGGGGCTTTCTTT. This codes for CASSHSGQGAGAFF. Together with reference TRBV7-2 and TRBJ1-1, the CDR3 gives the full variable domain: GAGVSQSPSNKVTEKGKDVELRCDPISGHTALYWYRQSLGQGLEFLIYFQGNSAPDKSGLPSDRFSAERTGGSVSTLTIQRTQQEDSAVYLCASSHSGQGAGAFFGQGTRLTVV.

The chain is built from TRBV6-5 and TRBJ2-3; D gene unclear. The CDR3 covers 14 residues. Between the trimmed V and J ends, which lost 4 bases and 2 bases, there was a span of 10 bases. The V gene's germline CDR1 is MNHEY and CDR2 SVGAGI. This CDR3 reads CASSLGSNTDTQYF. DNA for the CDR3: TGTGCCAGCAGTTTGGGTAGCAACACAGATACGCAGTATTTT.

The chain is built from TRBV9 and TRBJ1-5; D possibly corresponds to TRBD1 (5 bases). The V end was cut by 4 bases, the J end by 2 bases, with 13 bases between. CDR3 length: 15 amino acids. Germline V gives CDR1 SGDLS, CDR2 YYNGEE. The CDR3 nucleotides are TGTGCCAGCAGCCCCTCGGGAGGGGGCAATCAGCCCCAGCATTTT. Amino acid sequence: CASSPSGGGNQPQHF.

V is TRBV11-2 and J is TRBJ2-1; the D is unclear. V shed 0 bases and J shed 2 bases, with 5 bases lying between them. In germline, CDR1 is SGHAT, CDR2 FQNNGV. The CDR3 contains 14 residues. CDR3 sequence (DNA): TGTGCCAGCAGCTTAGATTCGGCCTACAATGAGCAGTTCTTC. Its protein product is CASSLDSAYNEQFF.

This clone appeared a single time. The CDR3 spells CASSPGGSRNEQYF. Written as DNA, the CDR3 is TGTGCCAGCTCACCTGGCGGGAGTCGAAACGAGCAGTACTTC. J is TRBJ2-7 and V is TRBV18; 7 nucleotides line up with TRBD2. The V and J ends lost 3 bases and 5 bases, in that order; junction bases with no gene match: 7. The CDR3 consists of 14 residues. From germline, CDR1 is KGHSH and CDR2 LQKENI.

The CDR3 reads CASWNSGLNNEQFF. CDR3 coding DNA: TGTGCCAGCTGGAATAGCGGGCTAAACAATGAGCAGTTCTTC. This chain connects TRBV2 to TRBJ2-1, with 7 positions matching TRBD2. The CDR3 extends over 14 amino acids. CDR1 is SNHLY, CDR2 FYNNEI, per germline. V lost 8 bases to trimming and J lost 5 bases; unmatched junction nucleotides: 9.

V gene TRBV29-1 combines with J gene TRBJ2-7; the D is unclear. Per the germline V gene, CDR1 is SQVTM and CDR2 is ANQGSEA. V lost 1 base and J 1 base, leaving 8 bases between the germline ends. This CDR3 has 13 residues. CDR3 sequence: CSVEGQRSYEQYF. CDR3 nucleotide sequence: TGCAGCGTTGAAGGGCAGAGGTCCTACGAGCAGTACTTC.

The chain links TRBV7-9 to TRBJ2-7; a possible D gene is TRBD2 (5 bases). This CDR3 is 14 amino acids long. The V and J ends lost 7 bases and 1 base respectively, with 14 bases between them. Germline values: CDR1 SEHNR, CDR2 FQNEAQ (reference sequence). The CDR3 reads CASIPEGGSYEQYF. CDR3 nucleotide sequence: TGTGCCAGCATCCCCGAAGGCGGGTCCTACGAGCAGTACTTC.

The rearrangement links TRBV7-8 to TRBJ2-7; TRBD1 aligns across 10 bases. Germline V CDR1 and CDR2: SGHVS, FQNEAQ. This CDR3 contains 15 residues. Trimming removed 1 base from V and 1 base from J; junction bases left unmatched: 1. The DNA for the CDR3 is TGTGCCAGCAGCTTAGGGGACAGGGGTTCCTACGAGCAGTACTTC. It codes for CASSLGDRGSYEQYF.